This T cell receptor beta chain derives from a study of blood T cell repertoires in COVID-19. Overall study context: The United States, Italy and Spain supplied acute and convalescent COVID-19 samples.

Produced via immunoSEQ multiplex PCR; TCRdb's table is partial and in-frame only. The data contain fewer than 150,000 clones, around 86% of them singletons. Trimming removed 3 bases from V and 7 bases from J; junction bases left unmatched: 12. The CDR3 has 16 residues. Germline V gene data show CDR1 as SGHDN and CDR2 as FVKESK. This rearrangement joins TRBV14 to TRBJ2-1; 7 bases agree with TRBD2. Sequences were obtained from peripheral blood. The receptor's source is a woman between 50 and 59 years old who had recovered from COVID-19. In DNA, the CDR3 is TGTGCCAGCAGCCATAGACGGACTAGTAAGGGTAATGAGCAGTTCTTC. Protein sequence: CASSHRRTSKGNEQFF.